This T cell receptor (beta chain) was recorded in a study of blood T cell repertoires in COVID-19. The CDR3 sequence is 14 residues long. Germline CDR1 is SGHTA and CDR2 is FQGNSA. V dropped 4 bases and J dropped 3 bases, with 9 bases sitting between them. Enrollment of patients from Seattle took place during active infection, with longitudinal follow-up. Original data processing: Reference gene primer amplification yielded estimated nucleated cell counts. Profiled with immunoSEQ multiplex PCR; TCRdb holds only in-frame clones, not every one. V, J and clone size reflect that table, while D and trimming were determined from the DNA. The sample has under 150,000 clones, under 95% seen once.

This receptor was obtained from a man aged 55 to 70 with COVID-19, enrolled during active disease. The sequenced sample was peripheral blood. V usage is TRBV7-2 and J usage is TRBJ1-4, with TRBD1 as a possible D gene (5 bases). The CDR3 here is CASSSTVSNEKLFF. DNA of the CDR3: TGTGCCAGCAGCTCGACAGTCTCTAATGAAAAACTGTTTTTT.